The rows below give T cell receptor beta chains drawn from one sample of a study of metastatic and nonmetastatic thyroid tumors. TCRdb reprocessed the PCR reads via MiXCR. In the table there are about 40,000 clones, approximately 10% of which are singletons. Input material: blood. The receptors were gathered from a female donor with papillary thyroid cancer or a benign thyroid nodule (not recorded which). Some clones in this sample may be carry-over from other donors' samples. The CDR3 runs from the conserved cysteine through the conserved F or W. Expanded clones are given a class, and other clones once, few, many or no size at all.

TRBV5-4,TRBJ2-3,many,CASSAPPLDTQYF
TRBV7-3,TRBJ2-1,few,CASSLSGNHNEQFF
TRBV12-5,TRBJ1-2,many,CASGLVRRNYGYTF
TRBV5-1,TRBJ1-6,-,CASSQMTGNSPLHF
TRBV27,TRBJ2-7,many,CASSLFGQGYEQYF
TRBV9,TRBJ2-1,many,CASSVGSGYNEQFF
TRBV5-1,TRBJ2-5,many,CASSLAAGVVGETQYF
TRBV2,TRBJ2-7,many,CASSPGQGSPYEQYF
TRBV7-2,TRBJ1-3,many,CASSDRDRAGNTIYF
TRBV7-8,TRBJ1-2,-,CASSLDIQGLSYGYTF
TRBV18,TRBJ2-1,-,CSSGLAVAYNEQFF
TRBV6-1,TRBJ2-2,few,CASSGRTDIGDLFF
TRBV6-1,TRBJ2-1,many,CASSEALRAYNEQFF
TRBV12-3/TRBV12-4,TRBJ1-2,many,CASSLSRGLYGYTF
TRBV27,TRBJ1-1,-,CASSLDPGACTEAFF
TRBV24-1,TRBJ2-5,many,CATSDSGLAGGLQETQYF
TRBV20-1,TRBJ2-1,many,CSARKRAGGRPEQFF
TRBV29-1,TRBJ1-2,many,CSVGGDGFDYGYTF
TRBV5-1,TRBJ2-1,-,CASSLGLSEYNEQFF
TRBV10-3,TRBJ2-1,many,CAIRDQTSGRAYNEQFF
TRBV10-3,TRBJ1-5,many,CAISEGYRDRRYQPQHF
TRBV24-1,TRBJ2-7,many,CATSLGQTYEQYF
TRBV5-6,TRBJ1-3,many,CASSLGLSGNTIYF
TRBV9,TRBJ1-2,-,CASSADRGRYGYTF
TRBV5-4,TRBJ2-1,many,CASSFGGKSYNEQFF
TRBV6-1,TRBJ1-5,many,CASSGDGWGSNQPQHF
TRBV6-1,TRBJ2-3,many,CASSVRTSGPRDTQYF
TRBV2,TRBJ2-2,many,CASSSLTSGVNTGELFF
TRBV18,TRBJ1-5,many,CASSRLDRASNQPQHF
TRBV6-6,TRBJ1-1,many,CASSYSPVTEAFF
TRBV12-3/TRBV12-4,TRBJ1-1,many,CASSLRENTEAFF
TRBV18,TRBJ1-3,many,CASSLSPGTGSGNTIYF
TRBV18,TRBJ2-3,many,CASSPLTSDDTQYF
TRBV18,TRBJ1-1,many,CASSPRGGETEAFF
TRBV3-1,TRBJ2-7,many,CASSQGGTYEQYF
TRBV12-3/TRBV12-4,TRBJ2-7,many,CASSHGRAYEQYF
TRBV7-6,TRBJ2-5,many,CASSLKGYLEEGETQYF
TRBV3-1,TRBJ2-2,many,CASSSQGTGELFF
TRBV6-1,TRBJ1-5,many,CASSPQGPSNQPQHF
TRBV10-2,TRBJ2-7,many,CAIQSAGGPGEQYF
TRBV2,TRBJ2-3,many,CASSEFAQDTQYF
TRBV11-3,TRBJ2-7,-,CASSRTSGSYEQYF
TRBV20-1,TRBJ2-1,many,CSARDGALAGHYNEQFF
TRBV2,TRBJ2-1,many,CASSADRGAYNEQFF
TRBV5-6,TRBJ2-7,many,CASRRKKDGSYEQYF
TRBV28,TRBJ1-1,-,CASSPGTVENTEAFF
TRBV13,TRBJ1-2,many,CASSDGTGGNYGYTF
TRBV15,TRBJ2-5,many,CATEGGREFETQYF